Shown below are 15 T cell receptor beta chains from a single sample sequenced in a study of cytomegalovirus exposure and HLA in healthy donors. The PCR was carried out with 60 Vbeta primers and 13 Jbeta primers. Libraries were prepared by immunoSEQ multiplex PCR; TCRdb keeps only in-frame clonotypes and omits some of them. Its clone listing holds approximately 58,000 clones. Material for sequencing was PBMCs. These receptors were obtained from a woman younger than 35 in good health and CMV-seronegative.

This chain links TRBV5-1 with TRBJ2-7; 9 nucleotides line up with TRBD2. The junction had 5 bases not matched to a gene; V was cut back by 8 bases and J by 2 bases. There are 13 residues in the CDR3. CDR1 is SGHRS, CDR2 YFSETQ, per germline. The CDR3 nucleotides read TGCGCCAGTGGACTAGCGTCACCCTACGAGCAGTACTTC. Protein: CASGLASPYEQYF.

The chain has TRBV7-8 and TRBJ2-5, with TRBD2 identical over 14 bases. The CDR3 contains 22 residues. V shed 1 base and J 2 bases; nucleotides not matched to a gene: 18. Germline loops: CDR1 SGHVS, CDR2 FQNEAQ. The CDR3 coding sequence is TGTGCCAGCAGCTTAGATCGCTGGGGGGTGGGACTAGCGGGGGAGACACAAGAGACCCAGTACTTC. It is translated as CASSLDRWGVGLAGETQETQYF.

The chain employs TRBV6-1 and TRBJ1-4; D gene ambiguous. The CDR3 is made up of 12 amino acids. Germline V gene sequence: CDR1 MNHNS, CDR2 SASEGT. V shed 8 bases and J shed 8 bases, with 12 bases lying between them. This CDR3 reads CASGRLYEKLFF. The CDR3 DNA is TGTGCCAGCGGGAGGTTGTACGAAAAACTGTTTTTT.

This CDR3 is CSVLASGRSSYEQYF. The CDR3 region has the DNA TGCAGCGTGCTGGCTAGCGGGAGGAGCTCCTACGAGCAGTACTTC. The gene calls are TRBV29-1 and TRBJ2-7, with 11 bases aligning to TRBD2. There are 15 residues in the CDR3. Germline CDR1 and CDR2: SQVTM and ANQGSEA. V lost 6 bases to trimming and J lost 0 bases; unmatched junction nucleotides: 7.

The CDR3 is CASSQDPGHQSYGYTF. CDR3 coding DNA: TGCGCCAGCAGCCAGGACCCGGGACACCAATCCTATGGCTACACCTTC. The chain combines TRBV4-1 with TRBJ1-2; a possible D gene is TRBD1 (6 bases). Trimming cost V 3 bases and J 4 bases, with 18 bases left between them. Germline lookup yields CDR1 MGHRA and CDR2 YSYEKL. CDR3 size: 16 residues.

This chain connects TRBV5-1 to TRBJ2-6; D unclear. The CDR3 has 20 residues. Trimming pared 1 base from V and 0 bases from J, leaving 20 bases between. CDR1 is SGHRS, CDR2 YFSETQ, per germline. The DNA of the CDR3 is TGCGCCAGCAGCTTGTTTCAGTTCGACCGACTCGCCTCTGGGGCCAACGTCCTGACTTTC. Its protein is CASSLFQFDRLASGANVLTF.

The CDR3 protein is CAWSVQGEAFF. CDR3 coding DNA: TGTGCCTGGAGTGTCCAGGGGGAAGCTTTCTTT. The chain links TRBV30 to TRBJ1-1, with a possible D match to TRBD1 (6 bases). Germline-derived CDR1 and CDR2 are GTSNPN and SVGIG (reference sequence). V lost 0 bases and J 8 bases, leaving 7 bases between the germline ends. CDR3 length: 11 amino acids. The full variable domain, rest sourced from reference TRBV30 and TRBJ1-1, is SQTIHQWPATLVQPVGSPLSLECTVEGTSNPNLYWYRQAAGRGLQLLFYSVGIGQISSEVPQNLSASRPQDRQFILSSKKLLLSDSGFYLCAWSVQGEAFFGQGTRLTVV.

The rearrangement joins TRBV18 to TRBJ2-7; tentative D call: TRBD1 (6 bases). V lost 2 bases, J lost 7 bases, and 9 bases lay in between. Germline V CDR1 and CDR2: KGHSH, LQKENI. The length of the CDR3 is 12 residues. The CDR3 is CASSPYDREQYF. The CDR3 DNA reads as TGTGCCAGCTCACCATACGACAGGGAGCAGTACTTC. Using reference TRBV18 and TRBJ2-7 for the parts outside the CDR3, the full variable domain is NAGVMQNPRHLVRRRGQEARLRCSPMKGHSHVYWYRQLPEEGLKFMVYLQKENIIDESGMPKERFSAEFPKEGPSILRIQQVVRGDSAAYFCASSPYDREQYFGPGTRLTVT.

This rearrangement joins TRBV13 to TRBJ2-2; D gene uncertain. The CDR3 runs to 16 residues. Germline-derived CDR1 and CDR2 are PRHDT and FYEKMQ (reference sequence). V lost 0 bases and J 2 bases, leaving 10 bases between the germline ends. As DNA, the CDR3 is TGTGCCAGCAGCTTAGGCCGAAACAGCAACACCGGGGAGCTGTTTTTT. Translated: CASSLGRNSNTGELFF.

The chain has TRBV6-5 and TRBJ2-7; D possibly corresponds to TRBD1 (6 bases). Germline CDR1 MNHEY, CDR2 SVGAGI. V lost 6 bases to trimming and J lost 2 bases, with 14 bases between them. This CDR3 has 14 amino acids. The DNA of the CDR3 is TGTGCCAGCAGAAGAACAGGGATCGCCTACGAGCAGTACTTC. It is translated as CASRRTGIAYEQYF.

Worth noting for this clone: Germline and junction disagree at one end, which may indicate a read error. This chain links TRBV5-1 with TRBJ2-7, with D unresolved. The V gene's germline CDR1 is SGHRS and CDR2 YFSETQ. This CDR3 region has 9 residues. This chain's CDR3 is CASSLLFPF. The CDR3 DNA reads TGCGCCAGCAGCTTGCTATTCCCCTTC.

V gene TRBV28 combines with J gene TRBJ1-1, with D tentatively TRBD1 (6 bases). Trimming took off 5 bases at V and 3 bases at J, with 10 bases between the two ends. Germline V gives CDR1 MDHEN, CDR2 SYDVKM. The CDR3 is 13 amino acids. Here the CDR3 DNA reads TGTGCCAGCAGTCCGGGACATCACACTGAAGCTTTCTTT. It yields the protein CASSPGHHTEAFF.

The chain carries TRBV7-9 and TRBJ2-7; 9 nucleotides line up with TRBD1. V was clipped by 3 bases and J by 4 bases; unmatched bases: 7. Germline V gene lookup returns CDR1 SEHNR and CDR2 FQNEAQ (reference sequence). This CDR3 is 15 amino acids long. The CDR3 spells CASSLGQGPSYEQYF. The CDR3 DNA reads TGTGCCAGCAGCTTGGGACAGGGCCCCTCTTACGAGCAGTACTTC.

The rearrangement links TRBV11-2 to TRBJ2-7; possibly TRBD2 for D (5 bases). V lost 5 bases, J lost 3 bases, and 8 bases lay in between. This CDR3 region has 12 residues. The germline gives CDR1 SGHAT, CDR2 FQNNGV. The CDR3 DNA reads TGTGCCAGCAGCCTAAGCGGCTACGAGCAGTACTTC. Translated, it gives CASSLSGYEQYF.

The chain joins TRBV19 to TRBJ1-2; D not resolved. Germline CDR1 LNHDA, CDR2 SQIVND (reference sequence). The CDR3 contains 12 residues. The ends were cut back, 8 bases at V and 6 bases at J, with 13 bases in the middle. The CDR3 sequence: CASSGSLDGYTF. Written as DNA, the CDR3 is TGTGCCAGTTCTGGGAGTCTTGATGGCTACACCTTC.